This T cell receptor (beta chain) was recovered during a study of T cell responses to AZD1222 COVID-19 vaccine. The table came from immunoSEQ multiplex PCR; TCRdb's copy has only in-frame clones and leaves some out. The profile shows about 55,000 clones, roughly 87% of them singletons. Overall study findings and caveats: Just six AZD1222 recipients were seropositive at baseline.

Remarks on this clone: As yet, its antigen is unknown.

This TCR was recovered from an adult in good health. Sequences were derived from peripheral blood, sampled on day 0 of AZD1222 vaccination.

The CDR3 nucleotides are TGTGCCAGCAGCGCCTCGGACAGGGGTGGCTATGGCTACACCTTC. It encodes CASSASDRGGYGYTF. V usage is TRBV5-6 and J usage is TRBJ1-2; TRBD1 matches 9 bases. CDR1 and CDR2 from the germline V gene are SGHDT and YYEEEE. There are 15 residues in the CDR3. J lost 4 bases, V lost 4 bases, and 8 bases had no gene match.